Sequencing of this T cell receptor beta chain was carried out in a study of HIV-infected children after antiretroviral therapy interruption. Study as a whole: All children had CD4+ count above 500 and viral load below 50 copies/ml.

The TCR library was built from RNA with a 3' RACE protocol and unique molecular identifiers. TCRdb re-called the 3' RACE reads with MiXCR, one entry per CDR3 protein. The sample consists of tens of thousands of distinct CDR3 sequences, approximately 4% of them appearing once. CDR1 SGHRS and CDR2 YFSETQ come from the germline V gene. Trimming left V 2 bases short and J 5 bases short, with 5 bases between. CDR3 length: 11 residues. This clonotype was observed at least ten times. The antigen remains undetermined. General study findings and limits: The Gini coefficient of naive CD4+ repertoires rose, returning to baseline by 3 years. After treatment interruption started, naive CD4+ CDR3 overlap across time points dropped.

This sample's treatment: PENTA 11 planned treatment interruption arm or continuous ART arm. This TCR was sampled from a pool of human donors with HIV. The sequenced sample was CD45RA+ CD4+ T cells from PBMCs, pooled from several time points, obtained from a donor given antiretroviral therapy, either interrupted or continuous. Noted subset: naive CD4+ CD45RA+ CD45RO- T cells. J is TRBJ2-7 and V is TRBV5-1; D is unresolved. CDR3 coding DNA: TGCGCCAGCAGCTTAAGGGACGAGCAGTACTTC. It specifies CASSLRDEQYF.